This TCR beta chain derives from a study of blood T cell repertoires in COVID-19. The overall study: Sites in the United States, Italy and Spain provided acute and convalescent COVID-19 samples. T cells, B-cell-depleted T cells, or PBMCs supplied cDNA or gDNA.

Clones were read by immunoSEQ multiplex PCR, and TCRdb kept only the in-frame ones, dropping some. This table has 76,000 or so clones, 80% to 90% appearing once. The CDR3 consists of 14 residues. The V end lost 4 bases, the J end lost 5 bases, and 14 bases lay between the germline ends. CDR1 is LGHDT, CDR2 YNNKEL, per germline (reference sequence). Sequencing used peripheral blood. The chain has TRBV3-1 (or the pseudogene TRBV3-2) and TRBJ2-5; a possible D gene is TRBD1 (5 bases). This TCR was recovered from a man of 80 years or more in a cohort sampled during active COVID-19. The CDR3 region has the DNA TGTGCCAGCAGCCCCCGGACAAGCTGGGAGACCCAGTACTTC. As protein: CASSPRTSWETQYF.